This T cell receptor (beta chain) was identified in a study of blood T cell repertoires in COVID-19. In the study overall: Specimens from acute and convalescent COVID-19 originated in the United States, Italy and Spain.

The germline V gene encodes CDR1 SGDLS and CDR2 YYNGEE. Trimming stripped 3 bases from V and 5 bases from J, with 29 bases between. This CDR3 is built from 20 residues. Repertoires were generated with immunoSEQ multiplex PCR, while TCRdb's copy carries only in-frame clones and drops some. The sample shows some 130,000 clones, 90% of them seen only once. V gene TRBV9 combines with J gene TRBJ2-2, with D possibly being TRBD1 (5 bases). The source is a man aged 60 to 75 with COVID-19, enrolled during active disease. The source material was peripheral blood. Written as DNA, the CDR3 is TGTGCCAGCAGCGCTCACCAATTTTATGACGGACACCTAAGGACCGGGGAGCTGTTTTTT. Protein sequence: CASSAHQFYDGHLRTGELFF.